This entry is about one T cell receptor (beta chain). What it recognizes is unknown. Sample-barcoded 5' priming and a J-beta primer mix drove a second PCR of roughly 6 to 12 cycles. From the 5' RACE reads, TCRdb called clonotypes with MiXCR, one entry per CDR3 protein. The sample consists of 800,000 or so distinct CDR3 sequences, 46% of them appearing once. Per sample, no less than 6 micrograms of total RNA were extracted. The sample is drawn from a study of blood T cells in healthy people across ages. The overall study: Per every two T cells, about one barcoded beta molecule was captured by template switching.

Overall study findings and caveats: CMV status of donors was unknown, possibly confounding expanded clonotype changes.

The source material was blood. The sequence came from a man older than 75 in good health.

CDR3 nucleotides: TGCGCCAGCAGTCCCCATCGACTAGCGAGCTCCTACAATGAGCAGTTCTTC. It yields the protein CASSPHRLASSYNEQFF. This chain uses TRBV10-2 with TRBJ2-1, with 8 bases fitting TRBD2. This CDR3 comprises 17 residues. Per germline, CDR1 WSHSY and CDR2 SAAADI. After removal of 5 bases from V and 0 bases from J, the junction contained 9 bases not matched to a gene.